This T cell receptor beta chain was identified in a study of T cells in Graves' hyperthyroidism and ophthalmopathy. At first hyperthyroidism diagnosis, before any ophthalmopathy symptoms, the blood sample was collected. Fresh peripheral blood, around 10 ml of it, supplied the PBMCs. Regions amplified from RNA transcripts were the TCR beta CDR3 regions. With the HTBI primer set, the TCR CDR3 went through a first round of RT-PCR. TCRdb independently ran MiXCR on the multiplex PCR reads; one entry per CDR3 protein. The sample carries almost 600,000 distinct CDR3 sequences, 11% to 15% recorded once. In this sample, this clonotype turned up many times. The sequencing input was blood. This TCR derives from a woman in her twenties or thirties with Graves' hyperthyroidism that later progressed to Graves' ophthalmopathy.

The CDR3 nucleotides read TGTGCCATCAGTGAGTCGAGGACAGATTATGGCTACACCTTC. As protein: CAISESRTDYGYTF. The chain combines TRBV10-3 with TRBJ1-2, with a tentative D call TRBD1 (6 bases). The germline V gene encodes CDR1 ENHRY and CDR2 SYGVKD. The CDR3 totals 14 residues. Between the trimmed V and J ends, which lost 0 bases and 5 bases, there was a span of 10 bases.